One sample yielded the 21 T cell receptor beta chains listed below, sequenced in a study of PD-1 blockade in classical Hodgkin lymphoma. TCRdb's table, derived via immunoSEQ multiplex PCR, lists solely in-frame clones and lacks some. The sample lists about 46,000 clones, about three quarters occurring once. Exposure to brentuximab vedotin varied, and each patient had relapsed following autologous stem cell transplantation. Specimen: peripheral blood mononuclear cells (PBMCs), collected before the second cycle of nivolumab. The receptors were sampled from a human donor with classical Hodgkin lymphoma.

The chain joins TRBV5-4 to TRBJ1-1; no clear D. The germline V gene has CDR1 SGHNT and CDR2 YYREEE (reference sequence). V lost 3 bases, J lost 1 base, and 7 bases lay in between. The length of the CDR3 is 13 residues. CDR3 DNA: TGTGCCAGCAGCTACTCACGGAACACTGAAGCTTTCTTT. Protein product: CASSYSRNTEAFF.

The rearrangement links TRBV5-1 to TRBJ1-5, with 7 bases matching TRBD1. The CDR3 runs 15 residues. CDR1 SGHRS and CDR2 YFSETQ come from the germline V gene. V was pared by 3 bases and J by 5 bases, with 8 bases of the junction left unmatched. The CDR3 spells CASSWGGGEDQPQHF. The CDR3, as DNA: TGCGCCAGCAGCTGGGGAGGGGGCGAAGATCAGCCCCAGCATTTT.

The chain has TRBV28 and TRBJ2-1, with TRBD2 matching 9 bases. CDR3 length equals 15 residues. V gave up 0 bases and J gave up 5 bases; unmatched junction bases: 2. From germline, CDR1 is MDHEN and CDR2 SYDVKM. The CDR3 nucleotides are TGTGCCAGCAGTTTATGGGGCGGGGGGGACAATGAGCAGTTCTTC. Its protein product is CASSLWGGGDNEQFF.

V is TRBV28 and J is TRBJ2-3, with 9 bases fitting TRBD2. Germline-derived CDR1 and CDR2 are MDHEN and SYDVKM. CDR3 length equals 18 residues. Trimming cost V 2 bases and J 2 bases; bases outside gene matches: 11. This CDR3 reads CASSLNGIGTSLTDTQYF. The DNA for the CDR3 is TGTGCCAGCAGTTTAAATGGTATCGGGACTAGCCTCACAGATACGCAGTATTTT.

This clone was recorded a few times. The rearrangement joins TRBV18 to TRBJ2-1; D assignment may be TRBD1 or TRBD2 (6 bases each). Deletions cut 1 base from V and 4 bases from J, with 20 bases between. CDR1 is KGHSH and CDR2 is LQKENI in the germline V gene. CDR3 length: 18 residues. CDR3 residues: CASSPRQGRRSGYNEQFF. The CDR3 DNA reads TGTGCCAGCTCACCACGCCAGGGGAGGAGAAGCGGTTACAATGAGCAGTTCTTC. The variable domain in full, completed from reference TRBV18 and TRBJ2-1, reads NAGVMQNPRHLVRRRGQEARLRCSPMKGHSHVYWYRQLPEEGLKFMVYLQKENIIDESGMPKERFSAEFPKEGPSILRIQQVVRGDSAAYFCASSPRQGRRSGYNEQFFGPGTRLTVL.

The CDR3 DNA is TGTGCCAGCATTTCGGGGGGGAACTACGAGCAGTACTTC. This translates into CASISGGNYEQYF. This sequence joins TRBV2 and TRBJ2-7; 8 bases align to TRBD2. The CDR3 is 13 residues long. Trimming at V came to 7 bases and at J to 3 bases, leaving 5 bases not matched to a gene. CDR1 and CDR2 (germline): SNHLY, FYNNEI.

The V call is TRBV27, the J call TRBJ1-1; D not certain. V lost 3 bases to trimming and J lost 1 base, with 6 bases between them. Germline V gene data show CDR1 as MNHEY and CDR2 as SMNVEV (reference sequence). This CDR3 region has 13 residues. CDR3 region: CASSFVGNTEAFF. CDR3 nucleotide sequence: TGTGCCAGCAGTTTCGTAGGGAACACTGAAGCTTTCTTT.

DNA for the CDR3: TGTGCCAGCAGCGTAGGCCTACTAGCGGGCACAGATACGCAGTATTTT. Its translation is CASSVGLLAGTDTQYF. V is TRBV9 and J is TRBJ2-3; 8 positions agree with TRBD2. The CDR3 runs 16 residues. Germline V CDR1 and CDR2: SGDLS, YYNGEE. V was pared by 0 bases and J by 1 base, with 4 bases of the junction left unmatched.

The chain uses TRBV4-1 and TRBJ1-4; a possible D gene is TRBD1 (5 bases). V lost 3 bases and J 8 bases, leaving 19 bases between the germline ends. The germline gives CDR1 MGHRA, CDR2 YSYEKL. The CDR3 extends over 16 amino acids. CDR3 coding DNA: TGCGCCAGCAGCCACGTCGGAGGGGCTGGGAAAGAAAAACTGTTTTTT. It codes for CASSHVGGAGKEKLFF.

The CDR3 DNA reads TGTGCCACCAGCAGAGGGATTGGAAAGGGCAATCAGCCCCAGCATTTT. Translating gives CATSRGIGKGNQPQHF. The chain uses TRBV15 and TRBJ1-5; D is uncertain. V was trimmed by 1 base and J by 2 bases, leaving 12 bases between them. The CDR3 runs 16 residues. Per the germline V gene, CDR1 is LNHNV and CDR2 is YYDKDF (reference sequence).

This chain uses TRBV10-3 with TRBJ1-1; D uncertain. Germline CDR1 is ENHRY and CDR2 is SYGVKD. This CDR3 contains 15 residues. V lost 0 bases and J lost 1, with 9 bases in between. CDR3 residues: CAISESLRGNTEAFF. DNA for the CDR3: TGTGCCATCAGTGAGTCTTTGCGGGGGAACACTGAAGCTTTCTTT.

This chain joins TRBV27 and TRBJ2-1; tentative D call: TRBD1 (6 bases). Germline V CDR1 and CDR2: MNHEY, SMNVEV (reference sequence). CDR3 length: 14 amino acids. V was cut by 2 bases and J by 2 bases, with 7 bases left in between. The CDR3 DNA reads as TGTGCCAGCAGTTTACGACAGGCCTACAATGAGCAGTTCTTC. As protein: CASSLRQAYNEQFF.

V usage is TRBV5-1 and J usage is TRBJ2-7; no firm D call. The CDR3 extends over 14 amino acids. Trimming took off 0 bases at V and 6 bases at J, with 13 bases between the two ends. Germline-derived CDR1 and CDR2 are SGHRS and YFSETQ. Here the CDR3 DNA reads TGCGCCAGCAGCTTGGTCCTTGTGGAAGGCGAGCAGTACTTC. Its translation is CASSLVLVEGEQYF.

V gene TRBV7-9 combines with J gene TRBJ2-7; 9 bases are shared with TRBD2. With V trimmed by 5 bases and J by 7 bases, 15 bases remained unmatched. The length of the CDR3 is 16 residues. Germline values: CDR1 SEHNR, CDR2 FQNEAQ (reference sequence). The CDR3 sequence: CASSPRGTSLSREQYF. The CDR3 DNA reads as TGTGCCAGCAGCCCCAGGGGGACTAGCCTCTCTCGGGAGCAGTACTTC.

This clone was counted once. The V gene is TRBV6-4, the J gene TRBJ1-2; 8 bases are shared with TRBD1. This CDR3 contains 16 residues. CDR1 is MRHNA and CDR2 is SNTAGT in the germline V gene. V gave up 5 bases and J gave up 7 bases; unmatched junction bases: 15. CDR3 in DNA: TGTGCCAGCAGTTCACTAGTCGACAGGGGCAGTCGTGGCTACACCTTC. It yields the protein CASSSLVDRGSRGYTF.

This clone showed up just once. This chain connects TRBV5-1 to TRBJ1-2; D ambiguous. The germline CDR1 and CDR2 sequences are SGHRS and YFSETQ. This CDR3 is 15 amino acids long. Trimming took 0 bases from V and 8 from J, leaving 17 bases between them. CDR3 in DNA: TGCGCCAGCAGCTTGGTTTCAGCCGGTGAGCGAGGCTACACCTTC. The encoded protein is CASSLVSAGERGYTF.

This clone was found once. The J gene is TRBJ2-7, the V gene TRBV12-5; TRBD2 matches at 8 bases. This CDR3 is built from 17 residues. Germline V lookup: CDR1 LGHNT, CDR2 FRNRAP. Unmatched junction bases numbered 10, after V lost 0 bases and J lost 3 bases. CDR3 residues: CASGLVLGAGGDYEQYF. CDR3 sequence (DNA): TGTGCTAGTGGTTTGGTACTGGGGGCGGGGGGTGACTACGAGCAGTACTTC.

The CDR3 nucleotides read TGTGCCAGCAGCGTAGCGGGGGCAACCGGAAACACCATATATTTT. Its translation: CASSVAGATGNTIYF. This chain links TRBV9 with TRBJ1-3, with D possibly being TRBD1 (6 bases). CDR1 SGDLS and CDR2 YYNGEE come from the germline V gene. This CDR3 contains 15 residues. V was cut by 0 bases and J by 4 bases, with 11 bases left in between.

The gene calls are TRBV9 and TRBJ1-1; no clear D. Germline-derived CDR1 and CDR2 are SGDLS and YYNGEE. V lost 0 bases to trimming and J lost 0 bases, with 6 bases between them. CDR3 length: 14 residues. DNA of the CDR3: TGTGCCAGCAGCGTAGGGTCCATGAACACTGAAGCTTTCTTT. Translated: CASSVGSMNTEAFF.

The genes are TRBV6-1 and TRBJ2-7; perhaps TRBD1 as D (6 bases). The CDR3 is 13 residues long. V was pared by 10 bases and J by 3 bases, with 16 bases between. The germline gives CDR1 MNHNS, CDR2 SASEGT. The CDR3 nucleotides are TGTGCCATCGAACTTACAGGGTACTACGAGCAGTACTTC. This codes for CAIELTGYYEQYF.

This chain joins TRBV27 and TRBJ1-1, with a weak D call TRBD1 (6 bases). Trimming removed 8 bases at V and 4 bases at J, with 17 bases between. The CDR3 extends over 14 amino acids. Germline V lookup: CDR1 MNHEY, CDR2 SMNVEV (reference sequence). This CDR3 reads CASAPGELGTEAFF. CDR3 sequence (DNA): TGTGCCAGCGCTCCAGGGGAATTAGGCACTGAAGCTTTCTTT.